This passage covers 28 T cell receptor beta chains from one sample sequenced in a study of cytomegalovirus exposure and HLA in healthy donors. The PCR contained 60 Vbeta and 13 Jbeta primers. Some clones are missing from TCRdb's copy, which holds only in-frame ones; the method was immunoSEQ multiplex PCR. Altogether 110,000 or so clones are present, 67% being singletons, with the ten largest covering roughly 8.3%. Sample: PBMCs. The receptors shown here come from a man between 18 and 29 years old in good health and CMV-seropositive.

The CDR3 DNA sequence: TGTGCCACCCGACAGGGGGCAGAGAATGAGCAGTTCTTC. This translates into CATRQGAENEQFF. The chain combines TRBV19 with TRBJ2-1, with 10 bases fitting TRBD1. The CDR3 spans 13 residues. Germline CDR1 and CDR2: LNHDA and SQIVND (reference sequence). The V gene end was trimmed by 10 bases and the J gene end by 7 bases; junction bases not matched to a gene: 7.

This chain connects TRBV18 to TRBJ2-7; D gene uncertain. Germline V gene lookup returns CDR1 KGHSH and CDR2 LQKENI. V lost 5 bases, J lost 6 bases, and 14 bases lay in between. CDR3 length: 13 residues. CDR3 DNA: TGTGCCAGCTCAGTCGGTTCCGCGCGCGAGCAGTACTTC. This gives the protein CASSVGSAREQYF.

V usage is TRBV10-3 and J usage is TRBJ2-5; 11 nucleotides line up with TRBD1. The end of the DNA fits TRBJ2-7 better, so the J call may be wrong. The CDR3 is 17 amino acids. CDR1 and CDR2 from the germline V gene are ENHRY and SYGVKD. The CDR3 sequence is CAISERDRGGNSYEQYF. CDR3 coding DNA: TGTGCCATCAGTGAGAGGGACAGGGGGGGAAACTCCTACGAGCAGTACTTC.

The chain uses TRBV18 and TRBJ2-3, with D tentatively TRBD1 (5 bases). Between the trimmed V and J ends, which lost 6 bases and 5 bases, there was a span of 12 bases. Germline V gene sequence: CDR1 KGHSH, CDR2 LQKENI. The CDR3 is 13 residues long. Here the CDR3 reads CASSGALGDTQYF. The CDR3 DNA is TGTGCCAGCTCTGGGGCTCTGGGAGATACGCAGTATTTT.

This clone was counted between two and nine times. The CDR3 reads CASSLVSGVGTDTQYF. The CDR3 nucleotides read TGTGCCAGCAGCTTAGTGTCAGGGGTGGGTACAGATACGCAGTATTTT. This chain links TRBV7-9 with TRBJ2-3, with D perhaps matching TRBD1 (6 bases). From germline, CDR1 is SEHNR and CDR2 FQNEAQ (reference sequence). The CDR3 sequence is 16 residues long. Trimming shortened V by 1 base and J by 3 bases, and 14 bases separated the two germline ends.

This chain joins TRBV28 and TRBJ1-2; 10 nucleotides line up with TRBD1. The V segment lost 6 bases and the J segment 7 bases; nucleotides outside the gene matches: 11. The germline V gene encodes CDR1 MDHEN and CDR2 SYDVKM. The CDR3 is 15 residues long. The CDR3 DNA reads as TGTGCCAGCAGACATAGCAGGACAGGGGGAATTGGCTACACCTTC. Amino acid sequence: CASRHSRTGGIGYTF.

The rearrangement joins TRBV4-1 to TRBJ2-3, with 9 nucleotides matching TRBD1. Germline values: CDR1 MGHRA, CDR2 YSYEKL. This CDR3 contains 15 residues. The V segment lost 7 bases and the J segment 6 bases; nucleotides outside the gene matches: 11. The CDR3 here is CASTPETGGRDTQYF. In DNA, the CDR3 is TGCGCCAGCACCCCAGAAACAGGGGGCAGGGATACGCAGTATTTT.

This clone was counted a few times. The chain combines TRBV6-5 with TRBJ1-4, with D possibly TRBD1 on 6 matching bases. The germline V gene has CDR1 MNHEY and CDR2 SVGAGI. The CDR3 has 13 residues. Deletions cut 7 bases from V and 8 bases from J, with 14 bases between. As DNA, the CDR3 is TGTGCCAGCACCCAGGGGAAGAGGGAAAAACTGTTTTTT. Amino acid sequence: CASTQGKREKLFF.

V gene TRBV10-2 combines with J gene TRBJ2-2; D might be TRBD1 (5 bases). Trimming removed 7 bases from V and 4 bases from J, with 13 bases in between. CDR3 length: 14 amino acids. The germline V gene has CDR1 WSHSY and CDR2 SAAADI. In DNA form, the CDR3 reads TGCGCCAGCACCGCCTCAGGGTCCACCGGGGAGCTGTTTTTT. This codes for CASTASGSTGELFF.

This clone was seen a handful of times. V usage is TRBV6-5 and J usage is TRBJ2-2; D gene ambiguous. This CDR3 comprises 12 residues. Germline assignment: CDR1 MNHEY and CDR2 SVGAGI. V shed 5 bases and J shed 3 bases, with 4 bases lying between them. The CDR3 DNA reads TGTGCCAGCAGTCAATACACCGGGGAGCTGTTTTTT. This codes for CASSQYTGELFF.

The chain is built from TRBV12-2 and TRBJ2-1; TRBD1 is taken as the D call from the table, unchecked against the DNA. TRBV12-2 is assigned pseudogene status. The CDR3 is made up of 21 amino acids. CDR3 protein: CASRLALGGNWLGQGKNEQFF. In nucleotides, the CDR3 is TGTGCAAGTCGCTTAGCACTGGGGGGGAATTGGCTCGGACAGGGGAAGAATGAGCAGTTCTTC.

The DNA of the CDR3 is TGTGCCAGCAGAGGGGTAGGGAACAATGAGCAGTTCTTC. It encodes CASRGVGNNEQFF. This chain links TRBV6-1 with TRBJ2-1; possibly TRBD1 for D (5 bases). The germline V and J ends were trimmed by 6 bases and 5 bases, with 11 bases remaining between them. Germline V lookup: CDR1 MNHNS, CDR2 SASEGT. The CDR3 is 13 amino acids.

This chain uses TRBV5-6 with TRBJ2-7; D unclear. V lost 4 bases to trimming and J lost 6 bases, with 14 bases between them. Germline CDR1 SGHDT, CDR2 YYEEEE. CDR3 length: 13 amino acids. Written as DNA, the CDR3 is TGTGCCAGCAGCCCCAGAAGAAATGGCGAGCAGTACTTC. It is translated as CASSPRRNGEQYF.

This clone turned up a few times. The chain carries TRBV4-1 and TRBJ2-1; TRBD2 matches 7 bases. The length of the CDR3 is 15 residues. The germline V gene has CDR1 MGHRA and CDR2 YSYEKL. J gave up 12 bases and V 0 bases, and 11 bases lay outside the gene matches. CDR3 sequence (DNA): TGCGCCAGCAGCCAAGATAGGCCTAGCGGCATACGGCAGTTCTTC. This translates into CASSQDRPSGIRQFF.

The chain employs TRBV5-4 and TRBJ2-5; 11 bases map to TRBD1. The germline V gene has CDR1 SGHNT and CDR2 YYREEE (reference sequence). CDR3 length equals 15 residues. J lost 5 bases, V lost 3 bases, and 6 bases had no gene match. CDR3 sequence: CASSSDRGLSETQYF. The CDR3 DNA reads as TGTGCCAGCAGCTCGGACAGGGGGCTAAGTGAGACCCAGTACTTC.

The CDR3: CASSSSDRGNIYGYTF. The CDR3 DNA reads TGCGCCAGCAGTTCATCCGACAGGGGGAACATCTATGGCTACACCTTC. The chain has TRBV5-1 and TRBJ1-2; 9 positions agree with TRBD1. Germline V gene lookup returns CDR1 SGHRS and CDR2 YFSETQ. CDR3 size: 16 residues. V lost 5 bases and J lost 4; bases outside the gene matches: 12.

The rearrangement uses TRBV2 and TRBJ2-1; TRBD1 agrees at 8 bases. CDR1 is SNHLY, CDR2 FYNNEI, per germline. The CDR3 has 15 residues. V shed 4 bases and J 8 bases; nucleotides not matched to a gene: 10. This chain's CDR3 is CASSARRDRFDEQFF. The CDR3 coding sequence is TGTGCCAGCAGTGCCAGACGGGACAGGTTCGATGAGCAGTTCTTC.

The V gene is TRBV5-4, the J gene TRBJ2-5; 8 bases align to TRBD2. Unmatched junction bases numbered 17, after V lost 3 bases and J lost 4 bases. This CDR3 has 18 amino acids. Per germline, CDR1 SGHNT and CDR2 YYREEE (reference sequence). The DNA of the CDR3 is TGTGCCAGCAGCTCGATTCTGCAAACTAGCGGAGCTAGAGAGACCCAGTACTTC. It specifies CASSSILQTSGARETQYF.

The V and J genes are TRBV11-3 and TRBJ2-5, with 8 positions matching TRBD1. The CDR3 totals 15 residues. Looked up from germline, CDR1 is SGHNT and CDR2 is YENEEA. With V trimmed by 5 bases and J by 4 bases, 9 bases remained unmatched. The CDR3 here is CASSTGQGLGETQYF. CDR3 coding DNA: TGTGCCAGCAGCACAGGACAGGGCTTGGGAGAGACCCAGTACTTC.

This sequence joins TRBV30 and TRBJ2-4; 10 bases match TRBD2. CDR1 and CDR2 from the germline V gene are GTSNPN and SVGIG (reference sequence). The junction had 9 bases not matched to a gene; V was cut back by 2 bases and J by 11 bases. The CDR3 has 14 amino acids. CDR3 in amino acids: CAWSKGAGGRVQYF. The CDR3 bases are TGTGCCTGGAGTAAAGGAGCGGGGGGGCGGGTTCAGTACTTC.

The CDR3 region is CASSRDRKAAEAFF. DNA of the CDR3: TGTGCCAGCAGCCGGGACAGGAAGGCGGCTGAAGCTTTCTTT. The chain is built from TRBV5-8 and TRBJ1-1, with TRBD1 matching 8 bases. The V gene's germline CDR1 is SGHTS and CDR2 YDEGEE. This CDR3 is 14 amino acids long. Trimming removed 4 bases from V and 6 bases from J; junction bases left unmatched: 8.

This chain joins TRBV30 and TRBJ1-5; D unresolved. V was shortened by 2 bases and J by 5 bases, with 10 bases between the two germline ends. Per the germline V gene, CDR1 is GTSNPN and CDR2 is SVGIG (reference sequence). There are 13 residues in the CDR3. DNA of the CDR3: TGTGCCTGGAGTCCAACAGCCTATCAGCCCCAGCATTTT. This encodes CAWSPTAYQPQHF.

The chain has TRBV19 and TRBJ2-2; D perhaps matches TRBD2 (7 bases). CDR1 is LNHDA and CDR2 is SQIVND in the germline V gene (reference sequence). CDR3 length: 13 amino acids. V lost 7 bases and J 7 bases, leaving 13 bases between the germline ends. The CDR3 DNA reads as TGTGCCAGTACCACTAGGGGGGGCGGGGAGCTGTTTTTT. The encoded protein is CASTTRGGGELFF.

V usage is TRBV11-2 and J usage is TRBJ1-2; perhaps TRBD1 as D (6 bases). V lost 5 bases and J 4 bases, leaving 23 bases between the germline ends. The CDR3 sequence is 17 residues long. From germline, CDR1 is SGHAT and CDR2 FQNNGV. CDR3 in amino acids: CASSLYQTSTGSYGYTF. The CDR3 DNA sequence: TGTGCCAGCAGCCTATATCAGACATCTACAGGGTCCTATGGCTACACCTTC.

This clone has just a few counts. The chain joins TRBV29-1 to TRBJ1-4; D is unclear. The CDR3 contains 14 residues. Germline CDR1 reads SQVTM; CDR2 reads ANQGSEA. The V and J ends lost 0 bases and 6 bases respectively, with 11 bases between them. Here the CDR3 DNA reads TGCAGCGTTGAAGATTCAGGAAATCATGAAAAACTGTTTTTT. Translating gives CSVEDSGNHEKLFF.

This clone turned up a few times. The chain links TRBV6-5 to TRBJ1-2, with 7 bases aligning to TRBD1. V lost 7 bases, J lost 7 bases, and 12 bases stayed unmatched. This CDR3 has 14 amino acids. Germline CDR1 and CDR2: MNHEY and SVGAGI. The CDR3 loop reads CASNPQGDRGGYTF. CDR3 DNA sequence: TGTGCCAGCAATCCCCAGGGGGATCGGGGTGGCTACACCTTC.

CDR3 DNA sequence: TGTGCCAGCAGCCGGTCTTCGGCGAACACCGGGGAGCTGTTTTTT. Encoded protein: CASSRSSANTGELFF. The chain uses TRBV4-2 and TRBJ2-2; D ambiguous. CDR3 length: 15 amino acids. Trimming removed 4 bases at V and 0 bases at J, with 9 bases between. CDR1 LGHNA and CDR2 YNFKEQ come from the germline V gene.

Concerning this clone itself: The junction departs from germline at one end; a sequencing error may be responsible. J is TRBJ2-5 and V is TRBV7-9; maybe TRBD2 (6 bases). Germline CDR1 and CDR2: SEHNR and FQNEAQ (reference sequence). There are 14 residues in the CDR3. CDR3 sequence reads: CSSSPRGMVETQYF. The CDR3 nucleotides are TGTTCCAGCAGTCCTCGGGGGATGGTAGAGACCCAGTACTTC.